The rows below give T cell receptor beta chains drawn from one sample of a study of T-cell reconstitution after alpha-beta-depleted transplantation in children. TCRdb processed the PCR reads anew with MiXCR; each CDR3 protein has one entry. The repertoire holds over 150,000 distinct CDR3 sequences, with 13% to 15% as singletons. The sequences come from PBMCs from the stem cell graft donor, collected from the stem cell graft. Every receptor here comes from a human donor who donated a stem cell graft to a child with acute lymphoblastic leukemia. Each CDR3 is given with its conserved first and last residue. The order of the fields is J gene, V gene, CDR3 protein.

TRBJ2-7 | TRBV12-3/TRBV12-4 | CASSDSGRAYEQYF
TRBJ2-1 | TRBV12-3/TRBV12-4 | CASRSGTGGAGVVNEQFF
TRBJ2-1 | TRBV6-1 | CASSVTRTTSGRRNEQFF
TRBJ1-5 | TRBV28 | CASSLPGRGNQPQHF
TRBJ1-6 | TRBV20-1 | CSAGTGDSPLHF
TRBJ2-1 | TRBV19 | CASSIDLAGVREQFF
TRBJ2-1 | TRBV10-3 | CAIRPLAGEGNEQFF
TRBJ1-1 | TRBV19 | CASSLAGEQDFEAFF
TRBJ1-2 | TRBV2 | CASSETVRNYGYTF
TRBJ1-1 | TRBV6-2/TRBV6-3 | CASSLTQMNTEAFF
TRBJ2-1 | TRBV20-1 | CSARAVGREQFF
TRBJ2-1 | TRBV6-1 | CASSDGLAGDNEQFF
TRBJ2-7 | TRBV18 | CASSPRLARTGDYEQYF
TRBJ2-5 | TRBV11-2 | CASSLGWGLAGAQYF
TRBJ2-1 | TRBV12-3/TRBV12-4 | CASSYPSGREDEQFF
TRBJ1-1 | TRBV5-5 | CASSWQTGTLMNTEAFF